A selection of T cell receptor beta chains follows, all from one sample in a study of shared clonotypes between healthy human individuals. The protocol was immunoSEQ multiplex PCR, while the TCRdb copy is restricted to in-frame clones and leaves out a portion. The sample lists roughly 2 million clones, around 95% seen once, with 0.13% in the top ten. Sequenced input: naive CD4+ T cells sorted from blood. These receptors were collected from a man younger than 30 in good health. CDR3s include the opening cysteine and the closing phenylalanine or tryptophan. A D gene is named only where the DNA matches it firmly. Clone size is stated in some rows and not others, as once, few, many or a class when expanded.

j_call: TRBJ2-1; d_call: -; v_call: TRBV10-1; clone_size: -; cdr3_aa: CASSESTGRNEQFF; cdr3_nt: TGCGCCAGCAGTGAGTCGACAGGGAGGAATGAGCAGTTCTTC
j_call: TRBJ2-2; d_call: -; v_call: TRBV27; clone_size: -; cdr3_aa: CASSLIWGTGELFF; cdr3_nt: TGTGCCAGCAGTTTAATCTGGGGAACCGGGGAGCTGTTTTTT
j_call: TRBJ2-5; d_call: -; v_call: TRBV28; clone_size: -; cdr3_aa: CASSVGGGSQETQYF; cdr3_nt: TGTGCCAGCAGTGTTGGTGGGGGGTCCCAAGAGACCCAGTACTTC
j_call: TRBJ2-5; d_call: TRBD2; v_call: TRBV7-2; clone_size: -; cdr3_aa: CASSSGGLLGRTQYF; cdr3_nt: TGTGCCAGCAGCTCGGGGGGACTATTGGGAAGGACCCAGTACTTC
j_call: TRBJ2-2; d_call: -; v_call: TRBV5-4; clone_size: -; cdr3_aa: CASSRNSNWAGELFF; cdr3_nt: TGTGCCAGCAGCCGTAATAGCAATTGGGCCGGGGAGCTGTTTTTT
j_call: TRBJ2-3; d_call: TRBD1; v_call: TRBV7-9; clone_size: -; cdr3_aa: CASSEGQIMGDTQYF; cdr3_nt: TGTGCCAGCAGCGAGGGACAGATAATGGGAGATACGCAGTATTTT
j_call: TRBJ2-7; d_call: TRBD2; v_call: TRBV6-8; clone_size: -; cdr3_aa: CASGPATSGGLSYEQYF; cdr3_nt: TGTGCCAGCGGCCCCGCGACTAGCGGGGGGCTCTCCTACGAGCAGTACTTC
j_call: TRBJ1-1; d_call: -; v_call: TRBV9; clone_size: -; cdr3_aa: CASAESPHLKHFF; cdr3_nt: TGTGCCAGCGCGGAGTCCCCCCACCTGAAGCATTTCTTT
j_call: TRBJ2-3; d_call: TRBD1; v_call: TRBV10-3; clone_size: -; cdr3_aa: CAISTGGHSVDTQYF; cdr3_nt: TGTGCCATCAGCACAGGGGGGCACTCAGTAGATACGCAGTATTTT
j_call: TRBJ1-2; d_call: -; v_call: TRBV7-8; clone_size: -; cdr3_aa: CASSPKGYYGYTF; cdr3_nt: TGTGCCAGCAGCCCGAAGGGGTACTATGGCTACACCTTC
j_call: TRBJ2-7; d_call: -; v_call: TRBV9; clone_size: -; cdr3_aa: CASRGDSYEQYF; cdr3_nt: TGTGCCAGCAGGGGGGATTCCTACGAGCAGTACTTC
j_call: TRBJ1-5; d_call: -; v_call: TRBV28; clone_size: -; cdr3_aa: CASSLQGLPSNQPQHF; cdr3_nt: TGTGCCAGCAGTCTGCAGGGACTTCCAAGCAATCAGCCCCAGCATTTT
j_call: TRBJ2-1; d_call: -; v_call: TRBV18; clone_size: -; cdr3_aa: CASSPPAGYEQFF; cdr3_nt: TGTGCCAGCTCACCACCGGCCGGCTATGAGCAGTTCTTC
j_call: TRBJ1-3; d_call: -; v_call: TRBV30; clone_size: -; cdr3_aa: CAQKEGGNTIYF; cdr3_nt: TGTGCCCAGAAAGAAGGCGGAAACACCATATATTTT
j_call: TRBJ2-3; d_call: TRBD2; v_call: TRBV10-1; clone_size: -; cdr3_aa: CASSDHETSEGDTQYF; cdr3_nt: TGCGCCAGCAGTGATCACGAGACTAGCGAAGGAGATACGCAGTATTTT
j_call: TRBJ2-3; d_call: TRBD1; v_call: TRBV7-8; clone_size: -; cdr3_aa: CASSITWDRGTDTQYF; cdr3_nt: TGTGCCAGCAGTATTACCTGGGACAGGGGCACAGATACGCAGTATTTT
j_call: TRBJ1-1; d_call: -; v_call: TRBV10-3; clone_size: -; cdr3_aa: CAISESAGSLEAFF; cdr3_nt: TGTGCCATCAGTGAGTCAGCAGGTAGCCTTGAAGCTTTCTTT
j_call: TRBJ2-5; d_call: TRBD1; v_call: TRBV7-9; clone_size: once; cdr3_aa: CASSNRGTGETQYF; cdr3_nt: TGTGCCAGCAGCAACAGGGGTACTGGGGAGACCCAGTACTTC
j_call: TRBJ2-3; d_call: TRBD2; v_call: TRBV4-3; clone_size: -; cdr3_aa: CASSQIPGLAGVPDTQYF; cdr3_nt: TGCGCCAGCAGCCAAATCCCGGGACTAGCGGGAGTCCCAGATACGCAGTATTTT
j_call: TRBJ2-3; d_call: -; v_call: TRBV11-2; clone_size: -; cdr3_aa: CASSLVDVTQYF; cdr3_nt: TGTGCCAGCAGCTTAGTGGACGTTACGCAGTATTTT
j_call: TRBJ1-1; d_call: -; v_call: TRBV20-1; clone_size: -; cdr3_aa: CSADGYTEAFF; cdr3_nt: TGCAGTGCGGACGGATACACTGAAGCTTTCTTT
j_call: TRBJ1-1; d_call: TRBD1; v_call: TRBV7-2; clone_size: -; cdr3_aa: CASSSGQGETEAFF; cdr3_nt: TGTGCCAGCAGCTCGGGACAGGGAGAGACTGAAGCTTTCTTT
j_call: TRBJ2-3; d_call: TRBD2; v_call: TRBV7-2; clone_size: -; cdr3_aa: CASSFPGLAPHF; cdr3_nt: TGTGCCAGCAGCTTCCCGGGACTAGCGCCGCATTTT
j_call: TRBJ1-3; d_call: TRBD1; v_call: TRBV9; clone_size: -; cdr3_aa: CASSVATGASSGNTIYF; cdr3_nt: TGTGCCAGCAGCGTAGCGACAGGGGCTTCCTCTGGAAACACCATATATTTT
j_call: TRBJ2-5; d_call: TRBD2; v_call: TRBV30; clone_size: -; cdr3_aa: CAWRKVAGEETQYF; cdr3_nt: TGTGCCTGGAGAAAGGTAGCGGGGGAAGAGACCCAGTACTTC
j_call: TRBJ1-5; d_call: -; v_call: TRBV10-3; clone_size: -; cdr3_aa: CAISESGGVSFQPQHF; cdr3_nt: TGTGCCATCAGTGAGTCAGGAGGGGTGAGTTTTCAGCCCCAGCATTTT
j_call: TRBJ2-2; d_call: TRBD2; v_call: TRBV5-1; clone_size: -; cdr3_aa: CASSLLLAGALEHTGELFF; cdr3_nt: TGCGCCAGCAGCTTGCTGTTAGCGGGCGCCCTCGAACACACCGGGGAGCTGTTTTTT
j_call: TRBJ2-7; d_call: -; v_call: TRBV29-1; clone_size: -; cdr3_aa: CSVVGRLTYEQYF; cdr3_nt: TGCAGCGTCGTCGGTAGATTGACCTACGAGCAGTACTTC
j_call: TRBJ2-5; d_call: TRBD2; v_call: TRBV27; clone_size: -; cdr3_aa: CASSYSGSRETQYF; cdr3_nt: TGTGCCAGCAGCTATAGCGGGAGTCGAGAGACCCAGTACTTC
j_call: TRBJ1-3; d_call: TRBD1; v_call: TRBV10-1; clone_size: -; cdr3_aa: CASSVPGQGAGPGNTIYF; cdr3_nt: TGCGCCAGCAGTGTGCCGGGACAGGGGGCAGGGCCTGGAAACACCATATATTTT